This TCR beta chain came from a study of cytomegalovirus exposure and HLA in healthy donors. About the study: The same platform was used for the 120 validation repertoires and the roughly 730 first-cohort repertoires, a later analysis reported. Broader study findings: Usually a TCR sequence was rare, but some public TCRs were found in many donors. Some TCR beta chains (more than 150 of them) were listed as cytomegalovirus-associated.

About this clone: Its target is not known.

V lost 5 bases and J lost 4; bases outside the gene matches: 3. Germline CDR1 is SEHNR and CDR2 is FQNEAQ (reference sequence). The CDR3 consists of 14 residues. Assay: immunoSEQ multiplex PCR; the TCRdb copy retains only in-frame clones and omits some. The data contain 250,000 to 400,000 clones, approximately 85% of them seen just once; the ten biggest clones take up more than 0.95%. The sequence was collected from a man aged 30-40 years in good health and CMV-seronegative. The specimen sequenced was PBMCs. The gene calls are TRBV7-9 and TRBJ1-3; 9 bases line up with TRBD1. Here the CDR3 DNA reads TGTGCCAGCAGCCCACAGGGGGCAGGAAACACCATATATTTT. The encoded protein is CASSPQGAGNTIYF.